Listed below are T cell receptor beta chains from one sample, sequenced in a study of blood T cell repertoires in COVID-19. Sequencing used immunoSEQ multiplex PCR; TCRdb keeps in-frame clones, though not all of them. The repertoire holds hundreds of thousands of clones, about 90% seen once, with approximately 2% in the top ten. The sample was PBMCs or T cells enriched from blood (not recorded which). These receptors all come from a woman aged 18-35 years who had recovered from COVID-19. Both conserved end residues are part of each CDR3. A D gene is named only where the DNA matches it firmly. Clone size is given for some rows only: seen once, a few or many times, or a class if the clone is expanded.

j_call,d_call,cdr3_length,v_call,clone_size,cdr3_nt,cdr3_aa
TRBJ2-7,-,15,TRBV28,-,TGTGCCAGCGTTTCAACTCAGGGAAAGTCCTACGAGCAGTACTTC,CASVSTQGKSYEQYF
TRBJ2-3,TRBD2,15,TRBV9,-,TGTGCCAGCAGCGTTAGCGGGGGGGCCCTAGATACGCAGTATTTT,CASSVSGGALDTQYF
TRBJ1-1,-,12,TRBV6-5,-,TGTGCCAGCGTGCAGGGTACCACTGAAGCTTTCTTT,CASVQGTTEAFF
TRBJ1-5,TRBD1,15,TRBV24-1,-,TGTGCCACCAGTGATTCGACAGGGCCGGGACAGCCCCAGCATTTT,CATSDSTGPGQPQHF
TRBJ1-4,-,14,TRBV19,-,TGTGCCAGCTACGCGGGCCCTCATAATGAAAAACTGTTTTTT,CASYAGPHNEKLFF
TRBJ1-2,-,11,TRBV2,-,TGTGCCAGCAGTGAGACTGATGGCTACACCTTC,CASSETDGYTF
TRBJ1-1,TRBD1,13,TRBV2,-,TGTGCCAGCAGTTTAACAGGGGGCACTGAAGCTTTCTTT,CASSLTGGTEAFF
TRBJ2-5,TRBD2,15,TRBV5-1,-,TGCGCCAGCAGCTTGGATACGGGGGGCCAAGAGACCCAGTACTTC,CASSLDTGGQETQYF
TRBJ2-5,-,16,TRBV28,-,TGTGCCAGCAGTTTACCAGGCCGGGTCTTGGGAGGGACCCAGTACTTC,CASSLPGRVLGGTQYF
TRBJ2-3,TRBD2,16,TRBV4-3,-,TGCGCCAGCAGCCCCCTGGGCGGGGGGCGCACAGATACGCAGTATTTT,CASSPLGGGRTDTQYF
TRBJ2-2,TRBD2,14,TRBV3-1/TRBV3-2,-,TGTGCCAGCAGCCAAGGACTAGCAGACGGGGAGCTGTTTTTT,CASSQGLADGELFF
TRBJ1-5,-,15,TRBV5-1,-,TGCGCCAGCAGCTTGGGGGCAGGGCCCAGTCAGCCCCAGCATTTT,CASSLGAGPSQPQHF
TRBJ2-5,-,14,TRBV7-8,-,TGTGCCAGCAGCTTAGCGATAGTTTCGGAGACCCAGTACTTC,CASSLAIVSETQYF
TRBJ1-3,-,14,TRBV12-5,once,TGTGCTAGTGGTTTGACAGGGACAGGAAACACCATATATTTT,CASGLTGTGNTIYF
TRBJ1-2,-,14,TRBV9,-,TGTGCCAGCAGCGTCTCCCAATCGGACTATGGCTACACCTTC,CASSVSQSDYGYTF
TRBJ2-1,-,15,TRBV11-2,-,TGTGCCAGCAGCTCCACTGGGGGCACGGGTTATGAGCAGTTCTTC,CASSSTGGTGYEQFF
TRBJ1-1,TRBD1,14,TRBV27,-,TGTGCCAGCAGCAATCACAGGGGTGAGGCTGAAGCTTTCTTT,CASSNHRGEAEAFF
TRBJ1-2,TRBD1,15,TRBV4-1,-,TGCGCCAGCAGCCATTCAGGACAGGGTGCTGGTGGCTACACCTTC,CASSHSGQGAGGYTF
TRBJ1-6,TRBD1,15,TRBV28,-,TGTGCCAGCAGTTTACGGACAGGTTCTAATTCACCCCTCCACTTT,CASSLRTGSNSPLHF
TRBJ1-4,-,14,TRBV18,-,TGTGCCAGCTCACCTGGAGGGTATAATGAAAAACTGTTTTTT,CASSPGGYNEKLFF
TRBJ1-2,TRBD1,15,TRBV24-1,-,TGTGCCACCAGTCTAGAGGGACAGGGCAACTATGGCTACACCTTC,CATSLEGQGNYGYTF
TRBJ1-1,-,13,TRBV12-3/TRBV12-4,-,TGTGCCAGCAGAAAACCCAGTAACACTGAAGCTTTCTTT,CASRKPSNTEAFF
TRBJ2-2,TRBD2,17,TRBV27,-,TGTGCCACCGCGGTACTAGTTAGCGGGGTTAACACCGGGGAGCTGTTTTTT,CATAVLVSGVNTGELFF
TRBJ2-3,-,16,TRBV19,-,TGTGCCAGTAGTATAGCCTTCCGACAGAACACAGATACGCAGTATTTT,CASSIAFRQNTDTQYF
TRBJ2-1,TRBD2,15,TRBV9,-,TGTGCCAGCAGCGGCGGGGGTTACTCCTACAATGAGCAGTTCTTC,CASSGGGYSYNEQFF
TRBJ1-1,-,10,TRBV13,few,TGTGCCAGCAGGAACTCCGAAGCTTTCTTT,CASRNSEAFF
TRBJ1-2,-,15,TRBV28,few,TGTGCCAGTTTCTCTGGGGGTAGGGGGTCCTATGGCTACACCTTC,CASFSGGRGSYGYTF
TRBJ1-3,-,14,TRBV5-1,-,TGCGCCAGCAGCGTCGGACAAACTGGAAACACCATATATTTT,CASSVGQTGNTIYF
TRBJ2-7,TRBD2,15,TRBV7-8,-,TGTGCCAGCAGCTCACGGGGGGACGGATCCTACGAGCAGTACTTC,CASSSRGDGSYEQYF
TRBJ1-2,TRBD1,19,TRBV14,once,TGTGCCAGCAGCCTAATTGTGGGACAGGGGGCTCCCTCGGGCTATGGCTACACCTTC,CASSLIVGQGAPSGYGYTF
TRBJ1-1,-,14,TRBV27,-,TGTGCCAGCAGTTTATCGGGGAGGAACACTGAAGCTTTCTTT,CASSLSGRNTEAFF
TRBJ2-1,TRBD2,15,TRBV9,-,TGTGCCAGCAGCGTAGTTGAGCGGGGGGACAATGAGCAGTTCTTC,CASSVVERGDNEQFF
TRBJ2-5,-,12,TRBV2,-,TGTGCCATCTACAGGGTTAAGGAGACCCAGTACTTC,CAIYRVKETQYF
TRBJ1-2,-,14,TRBV9,-,TGTGCCAGCAGCGTAGATTCGGGAAACTATGGCTACACCTTC,CASSVDSGNYGYTF
TRBJ1-1,TRBD1,15,TRBV7-3,-,TGTGCCAGCAGCTTAATGAGGACAGGCAACACTGAAGCTTTCTTT,CASSLMRTGNTEAFF
TRBJ1-4,TRBD1,15,TRBV25-1,-,TGTGCCAGCAGTGGGTACAGGGGGATGAGGGAAAAACTGTTTTTT,CASSGYRGMREKLFF
TRBJ2-7,TRBD2,14,TRBV2,-,TGTGCCAGCAGTTTCCTAGCGGGGAACTACGAGCAGTACTTC,CASSFLAGNYEQYF
TRBJ1-1,-,15,TRBV5-4,once,TGTGCCAGCAGCTGGGGACAAGAGATGAACACTGAAGCTTTCTTT,CASSWGQEMNTEAFF
TRBJ1-3,TRBD1,12,TRBV11-2,-,TGTGCCAGGACAGGGTCCGGAAACACCATATATTTT,CARTGSGNTIYF
TRBJ1-1,-,12,TRBV28,-,TGTGCCAGCAGTTTATCGGGAACTGAAGCTTTCTTT,CASSLSGTEAFF
TRBJ1-3,-,14,TRBV18,once,TGTGCCAGCTCACCCTCGCCCGAGGTCAACACCATATATTTT,CASSPSPEVNTIYF
TRBJ1-2,-,15,TRBV6-2/TRBV6-3,-,TGTGCCAGCAGTTTGGGAGGGGTCAATAACTATGGCTACACCTTC,CASSLGGVNNYGYTF